The 27 T cell receptor beta chains in this list originate from one sample, sequenced in a study of T-cell memory formation after mild COVID-19. TCRdb re-called the 5' RACE reads with MiXCR, one entry per CDR3 protein. The sample shows 350,000 to 450,000 distinct CDR3 sequences, approximately 25% of them seen only once. Sample: PBMCs or a T cell subset sorted from them (not recorded which). The source is an adult woman who had mild COVID-19 (a few samples of this study predate the infection). Cell type and time point are not known.

The chain is built from TRBV30 and TRBJ2-1; TRBD2 agrees at 8 bases. CDR3 size: 13 residues. With 2 bases clipped from V and 8 bases from J, the junction kept 5 bases outside the gene matches. The germline V gene has CDR1 GTSNPN and CDR2 SVGIG (reference sequence). Here the CDR3 reads CAWSRGGGHEQFF. The CDR3 DNA reads TGTGCCTGGAGTCGGGGGGGAGGCCATGAGCAGTTCTTC.

This clonotype was detected only a few times. DNA for the CDR3: TGTGCCAGCAGCTCCGGGACAGGGGTCGTCTCCGGGGCTTTCTTT. Translating gives CASSSGTGVVSGAFF. The V and J genes are TRBV11-1 and TRBJ1-1; TRBD1 matches at 10 bases. There are 15 residues in the CDR3. Germline V gene sequence: CDR1 SGHAT, CDR2 FQDESV (reference sequence). Losses at the gene ends were 4 bases for V and 11 bases for J; bases not matched to a gene: 13.

This chain joins TRBV6-9 and TRBJ2-7; unclear D gene. V lost 6 bases, J lost 2 bases, and 17 bases lay in between. CDR3 length: 15 amino acids. CDR1 is MNHGY, CDR2 SVAAGI, per germline. The CDR3 spells CASSRVSEGTYEQYF. The CDR3 DNA sequence: TGTGCCAGCAGCCGGGTCAGCGAAGGCACCTACGAGCAGTACTTC.

V usage is TRBV20-1 and J usage is TRBJ2-7; the match to TRBD2 covers 9 bases. The length of the CDR3 is 15 residues. V was clipped by 4 bases and J by 5 bases; unmatched bases: 12. In germline, CDR1 is DFQATT, CDR2 SNEGSKA (reference sequence). The DNA for the CDR3 is TGCAGTGCTACGACGACTAGCGGACCTCGCGACGAGCAGTACTTC. This translates into CSATTTSGPRDEQYF.

The chain recombines TRBV5-4 with TRBJ2-7; TRBD2 matches 9 bases. After removal of 4 bases from V and 3 bases from J, the junction contained 2 bases not matched to a gene. Germline V gene lookup returns CDR1 SGHNT and CDR2 YYREEE (reference sequence). The length of the CDR3 is 13 residues. The CDR3 DNA reads as TGTGCCAGCAGCCTGACTAGCGGCTACGAGCAGTACTTC. Protein product: CASSLTSGYEQYF.

The gene calls are TRBV12-3 or TRBV12-4 and TRBJ2-4, with a weak D call TRBD2 (7 bases). Deletions cut 4 bases from V and 5 bases from J, with 12 bases between. The CDR3 has 14 residues. CDR3 region: CASSWGGPENIQYF. Here the CDR3 DNA reads TGTGCCAGCAGTTGGGGGGGGCCCGAAAACATTCAGTACTTC.

This clonotype was counted a few times. V gene TRBV7-9 combines with J gene TRBJ2-1; D is ambiguous. The CDR3 runs to 16 residues. Deletions cut 2 bases from V and 2 bases from J, with 13 bases between. Per germline, CDR1 SEHNR and CDR2 FQNEAQ (reference sequence). The CDR3 DNA reads as TGTGCCAGCAGCTTAACACACAGCGAAGCCTACAATGAGCAGTTCTTC. Translating gives CASSLTHSEAYNEQFF.

This clonotype has more than one count but fewer than ten. This chain connects TRBV11-1 to TRBJ2-2; 8 nucleotides agree with TRBD2. The CDR3 length is 13 residues. V shed 7 bases, J shed 6 bases, and the junction held 4 bases outside the gene matches. Germline CDR1 is SGHAT and CDR2 is FQDESV (reference sequence). DNA of the CDR3: TGTGCCAGCAACGGGGGGGTCCCCGGGGAGCTGTTTTTT. Encoded protein: CASNGGVPGELFF.

The V call is TRBV5-1, the J call TRBJ2-1, with a tentative D call TRBD2 (5 bases). CDR3 length equals 14 residues. V shed 2 bases and J shed 15 bases, with 21 bases lying between them. In germline, CDR1 is SGHRS, CDR2 YFSETQ. The CDR3 region has the DNA TGCGCCAGCAGCTTACGGCCTGTTGAGCTAGCTACGTTCTTC. It translates to CASSLRPVELATFF. Based on the CDR3 plus reference TRBV5-1 and TRBJ2-1, the full variable domain is KAGVTQTPRYLIKTRGQQVTLSCSPISGHRSVSWYQQTPGQGLQFLFEYFSETQRNKGNFPGRFSGRQFSNSRSEMNVSTLELGDSALYLCASSLRPVELATFFGPGTRLTVL.

This CDR3 is CASSPRRGLNYEQYF. Written as DNA, the CDR3 is TGTGCCAGCTCACCACGGCGGGGGCTCAACTACGAGCAGTACTTC. V gene TRBV18 combines with J gene TRBJ2-7; TRBD2 might be the D (7 bases). From germline, CDR1 is KGHSH and CDR2 LQKENI. CDR3 size: 15 residues. Trimming cost V 1 base and J 3 bases, with 13 bases left between them.

V usage is TRBV2 and J usage is TRBJ2-7; a weak D match, TRBD1 (7 bases). The CDR3 extends over 14 amino acids. Trimming cost V 4 bases and J 4 bases, with 14 bases left between them. Germline V lookup: CDR1 SNHLY, CDR2 FYNNEI. Written as DNA, the CDR3 is TGTGCCAGCAGTGTGGGGGGACAGACTTACGAGCAGTACTTC. Protein product: CASSVGGQTYEQYF.

This rearrangement joins TRBV20-1 to TRBJ2-1; 7 nucleotides agree with TRBD2. Germline lookup yields CDR1 DFQATT and CDR2 SNEGSKA (reference sequence). The ends lost 3 bases at V and 4 bases at J; junction bases unmatched: 6. This CDR3 has 14 residues. The CDR3 nucleotides read TGCAGTGCTAGCGGGGGGATTGGGTACAATGAGCAGTTCTTC. It yields the protein CSASGGIGYNEQFF.

The rearrangement joins TRBV4-2 to TRBJ2-5; 9 bases align to TRBD1. Germline V gene sequence: CDR1 LGHNA, CDR2 YNFKEQ. With 3 bases clipped from V and 2 bases from J, the junction kept 7 bases outside the gene matches. This CDR3 has 16 residues. For the CDR3, the DNA is TGTGCCAGCAGCCACGCAACCGGACAGGGGCAAGAGACCCAGTACTTC. This encodes CASSHATGQGQETQYF.

In this sample, this clonotype turned up a few times. The chain has TRBV19 and TRBJ2-2; D uncertain. The ends were cut back, 6 bases at V and 1 base at J, with 6 bases in the middle. Germline CDR1 and CDR2: LNHDA and SQIVND (reference sequence). This CDR3 has 13 residues. This chain's CDR3 is CASRGRNTGELFF. The CDR3 DNA reads TGTGCCAGTAGGGGCAGGAACACCGGGGAGCTGTTTTTT.

The chain links TRBV2 to TRBJ2-1; a possible D gene is TRBD1 (5 bases). The germline V gene has CDR1 SNHLY and CDR2 FYNNEI. This CDR3 spans 14 amino acids. The germline V and J ends were trimmed by 8 bases and 7 bases, with 18 bases remaining between them. The CDR3 DNA reads as TGTGCCAGCGACAGTTTCCGCGGAAGGAATGAGCAGTTCTTC. This translates into CASDSFRGRNEQFF.

The chain employs TRBV12-3 or TRBV12-4 and TRBJ2-3; D gene ambiguous. The length of the CDR3 is 13 residues. V lost 6 bases, J lost 2 bases, and 9 bases lay in between. CDR3 amino acids: CASSRIVTDTQYF. Written as DNA, the CDR3 is TGTGCCAGCAGCCGCATCGTCACAGATACGCAGTATTTT.

The V and J genes are TRBV2 and TRBJ1-2; D not certain. There are 15 residues in the CDR3. Germline V gene sequence: CDR1 SNHLY, CDR2 FYNNEI. The germline V and J ends were trimmed by 0 bases and 4 bases, with 12 bases remaining between them. The CDR3 here is CASSEAEVQFYGYTF. The CDR3 coding sequence is TGTGCCAGCAGTGAAGCAGAGGTACAGTTCTATGGCTACACCTTC.

V gene TRBV5-1 combines with J gene TRBJ1-4; 10 bases align to TRBD1. Germline CDR1 is SGHRS and CDR2 is YFSETQ. J lost 6 bases, V lost 2 bases, and 13 bases had no gene match. The CDR3 consists of 18 residues. The CDR3 DNA sequence: TGCGCCAGCAGCTTTGGGGACACCCGGGACAGGGGATATGAAAAACTGTTTTTT. The encoded protein is CASSFGDTRDRGYEKLFF. Based on the CDR3 plus reference TRBV5-1 and TRBJ1-4, the full variable domain is KAGVTQTPRYLIKTRGQQVTLSCSPISGHRSVSWYQQTPGQGLQFLFEYFSETQRNKGNFPGRFSGRQFSNSRSEMNVSTLELGDSALYLCASSFGDTRDRGYEKLFFGSGTQLSVL.

This sequence joins TRBV20-1 and TRBJ2-5, with 7 bases aligning to TRBD2. Germline CDR1 is DFQATT and CDR2 is SNEGSKA (reference sequence). Unmatched junction bases numbered 6, after V lost 0 bases and J lost 5 bases. This CDR3 has 14 residues. The CDR3 loop reads CSARDGGVGETQYF. CDR3 in DNA: TGCAGTGCTAGAGATGGGGGGGTCGGGGAGACCCAGTACTTC.

This sequence joins TRBV3-1 and TRBJ1-5; 8 bases align to TRBD1. The CDR3 is 15 amino acids. CDR1 and CDR2 from the germline V gene are LGHDT and YNNKEL (reference sequence). Germline trimming cut 4 bases from V and 5 bases from J; bases unmatched to any gene: 7. Written as DNA, the CDR3 is TGTGCCAGCAGCCCAACGACAGGGGTGGATCAGCCCCAGCATTTT. This encodes CASSPTTGVDQPQHF.

This clonotype came up a few times. The chain employs TRBV20-1 and TRBJ1-1, with 8 bases lining up with TRBD1. V gave up 1 base and J gave up 4 bases; unmatched junction bases: 2. The CDR3 extends over 13 amino acids. The V gene's germline CDR1 is DFQATT and CDR2 SNEGSKA (reference sequence). This chain's CDR3 is CSARVRGRTEAFF. For the CDR3, the DNA is TGCAGTGCTAGAGTCAGGGGGCGCACTGAAGCTTTCTTT.

The chain recombines TRBV7-3 with TRBJ2-1; D might be TRBD2 (6 bases). CDR1 SGHTA and CDR2 FQGTGA come from the germline V gene. Trimming cost V 3 bases and J 13 bases, with 16 bases left between them. CDR3 length equals 13 residues. CDR3 protein: CASSFGTSGDQFF. The CDR3 nucleotides are TGTGCCAGCAGCTTCGGGACTTCGGGTGATCAGTTCTTC.

This clonotype was observed a few times. The chain joins TRBV15 to TRBJ1-1; 7 bases match TRBD1. V trimming: 6 bases; J trimming: 3 bases; junction bases outside the gene matches: 7. The CDR3 covers 14 residues. Per germline, CDR1 LNHNV and CDR2 YYDKDF (reference sequence). DNA of the CDR3: TGTGCCACCAGTCGGGACAGACCTTACACTGAAGCTTTCTTT. Amino acids: CATSRDRPYTEAFF.

This clonotype appeared a few times. The chain joins TRBV12-5 to TRBJ2-1; maybe TRBD1 (6 bases). The CDR3 has 16 amino acids. Germline V lookup: CDR1 LGHNT, CDR2 FRNRAP. Trimming left V 2 bases short and J 8 bases short, with 19 bases between. DNA of the CDR3: TGTGCTAGTGGTTTGTACCCAGGGGCTAGCTGGGATGAGCAGTTCTTC. Translating it yields CASGLYPGASWDEQFF.

This clonotype was counted at least ten times. The chain employs TRBV19 and TRBJ2-2; TRBD2 agrees at 7 bases. Trimming took 8 bases from V and 5 from J; bases not matched to a gene: 8. The CDR3 is 14 amino acids. CDR1 and CDR2 from the germline V gene are LNHDA and SQIVND (reference sequence). The CDR3, as DNA: TGTGCCAGTTTTTCCACGGGAGGTACCGGGGAGCTGTTTTTT. It codes for CASFSTGGTGELFF.

The J gene is TRBJ2-7, the V gene TRBV7-2; D perhaps matches TRBD2 (7 bases). CDR1 SGHTA and CDR2 FQGNSA come from the germline V gene. The CDR3 spans 15 residues. Trimming stripped 6 bases from V and 2 bases from J, with 17 bases between. The CDR3 nucleotides read TGTGCCAGCAGTTGGGGGGCTAGCGGCACCTACGAGCAGTACTTC. It yields the protein CASSWGASGTYEQYF.

The genes are TRBV5-1 and TRBJ2-5; D is unclear. The germline V gene encodes CDR1 SGHRS and CDR2 YFSETQ. The CDR3 totals 13 residues. The V end was cut by 3 bases, the J end by 5 bases, with 11 bases between. In DNA, the CDR3 is TGCGCCAGCAGCTGGTCATTCGGGGAGACCCAGTACTTC. It encodes CASSWSFGETQYF.